The TCR beta chain under discussion was sequenced for a study of cytomegalovirus exposure and HLA in healthy donors. On this clone: Antigen unknown.

Study results and limitations: The study designated 164 TCR beta chains cytomegalovirus-associated.

The V and J ends lost 0 bases and 6 bases respectively, with 6 bases between them. The germline gives CDR1 SGHDT, CDR2 YYEEEE. CDR3 length: 13 residues. Assay: immunoSEQ multiplex PCR; the TCRdb copy retains only in-frame clones and omits some. The sample includes over 60,000 clones, 85% to 95% seen only once; the top ten take approximately 3.5%. The gene calls are TRBV5-6 and TRBJ2-2, with TRBD2 as a possible D gene (5 bases). This receptor was identified in a man between 18 and 29 years old in good health and CMV-seronegative. The specimen was PBMCs. CDR3 amino acids: CASSLGRAGELFF. CDR3 nucleotides: TGTGCCAGCAGCTTGGGGCGGGCCGGGGAGCTGTTTTTT.